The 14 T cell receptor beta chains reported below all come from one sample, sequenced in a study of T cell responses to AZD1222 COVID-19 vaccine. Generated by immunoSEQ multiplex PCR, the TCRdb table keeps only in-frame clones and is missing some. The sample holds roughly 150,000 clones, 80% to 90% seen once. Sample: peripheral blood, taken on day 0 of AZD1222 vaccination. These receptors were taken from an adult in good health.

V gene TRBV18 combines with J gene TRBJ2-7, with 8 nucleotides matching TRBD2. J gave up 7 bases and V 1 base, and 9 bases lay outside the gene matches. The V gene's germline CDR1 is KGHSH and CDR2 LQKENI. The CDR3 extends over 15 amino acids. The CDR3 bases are TGTGCCAGCTCACCACTCGAAGCGGGAGCGGGGGAGCAGTACTTC. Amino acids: CASSPLEAGAGEQYF.

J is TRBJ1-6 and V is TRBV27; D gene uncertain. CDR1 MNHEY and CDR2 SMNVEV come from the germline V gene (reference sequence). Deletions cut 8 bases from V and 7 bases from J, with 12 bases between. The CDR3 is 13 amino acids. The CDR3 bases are TGTGCCAGCCAACCGGGTAGAAATTCACCCCTCCACTTT. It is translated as CASQPGRNSPLHF.

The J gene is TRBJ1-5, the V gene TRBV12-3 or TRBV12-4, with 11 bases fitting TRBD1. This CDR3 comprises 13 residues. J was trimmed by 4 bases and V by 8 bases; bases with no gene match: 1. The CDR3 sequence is CASGQGANQPQHF. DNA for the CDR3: TGTGCCAGCGGACAGGGGGCGAATCAGCCCCAGCATTTT.

CDR3 residues: CASSLGGVGVAFF. The CDR3 DNA reads as TGCGCCAGCAGCCTCGGGGGGGTTGGTGTGGCTTTCTTT. This chain joins TRBV4-1 and TRBJ1-1, with D possibly being TRBD1 (5 bases). The V and J ends lost 4 bases and 11 bases respectively, with 17 bases between them. The CDR3 runs 13 residues. The V gene's germline CDR1 is MGHRA and CDR2 YSYEKL.

DNA for the CDR3: TGCAGTGCTAGTCGCAGGAGGAGTCAGCCCCAGCATTTT. Amino acids: CSASRRRSQPQHF. The chain uses TRBV20-1 and TRBJ1-5; D is unresolved. The CDR3 extends over 13 amino acids. Trimming took off 3 bases at V and 6 bases at J, with 12 bases between the two ends. Germline V gene data show CDR1 as DFQATT and CDR2 as SNEGSKA (reference sequence).

DNA of the CDR3: TGTGCCAGCAGTGAACTGGGGGACGGGGATACGCAGTATTTT. Protein product: CASSELGDGDTQYF. This chain connects TRBV2 to TRBJ2-3; D could derive from TRBD1 or TRBD2 (5 bases each). V was cut by 2 bases and J by 6 bases, with 12 bases left in between. Germline assignment: CDR1 SNHLY and CDR2 FYNNEI. This CDR3 region has 14 residues.

The CDR3 nucleotides are TGTGCCAGCAGTTCCCGACAGGGGTATGGCTACACCTTC. Its translation is CASSSRQGYGYTF. V usage is TRBV6-2 or TRBV6-3 and J usage is TRBJ1-2; 8 bases agree with TRBD1. This CDR3 comprises 13 residues. Trimming cost V 4 bases and J 5 bases; bases outside gene matches: 3. The germline V gene has CDR1 MNHEY and CDR2 SVGEGT.

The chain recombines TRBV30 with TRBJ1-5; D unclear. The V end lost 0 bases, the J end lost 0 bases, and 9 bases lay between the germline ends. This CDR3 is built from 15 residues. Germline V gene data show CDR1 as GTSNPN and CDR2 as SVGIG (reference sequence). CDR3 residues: CAWSVGAYSNQPQHF. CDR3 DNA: TGTGCCTGGAGTGTAGGAGCCTATAGCAATCAGCCCCAGCATTTT.

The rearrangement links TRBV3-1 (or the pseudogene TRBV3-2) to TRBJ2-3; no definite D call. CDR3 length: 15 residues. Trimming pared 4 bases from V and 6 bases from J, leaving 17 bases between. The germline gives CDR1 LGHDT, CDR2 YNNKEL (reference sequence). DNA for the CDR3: TGTGCCAGCAGCCCCTCAAGGTCCATTGGCGATACGCAGTATTTT. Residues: CASSPSRSIGDTQYF.

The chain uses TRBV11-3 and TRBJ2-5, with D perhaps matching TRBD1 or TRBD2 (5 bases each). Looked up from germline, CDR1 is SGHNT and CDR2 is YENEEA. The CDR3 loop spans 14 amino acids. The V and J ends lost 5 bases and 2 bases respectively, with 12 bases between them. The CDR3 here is CASSGGSLQETQYF. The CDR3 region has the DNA TGTGCCAGCAGCGGGGGTAGTTTACAAGAGACCCAGTACTTC.

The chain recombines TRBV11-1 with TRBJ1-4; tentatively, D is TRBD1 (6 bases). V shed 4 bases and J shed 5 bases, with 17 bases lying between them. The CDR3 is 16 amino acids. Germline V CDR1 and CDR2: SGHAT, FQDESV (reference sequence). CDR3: CASSSIWTARNEKLFF. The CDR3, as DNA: TGTGCCAGCAGCTCTATATGGACAGCGAGGAATGAAAAACTGTTTTTT.

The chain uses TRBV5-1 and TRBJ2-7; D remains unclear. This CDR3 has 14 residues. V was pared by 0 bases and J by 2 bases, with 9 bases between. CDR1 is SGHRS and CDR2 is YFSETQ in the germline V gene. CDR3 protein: CASSLAGTTYEQYF. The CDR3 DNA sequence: TGCGCCAGCAGCTTGGCAGGAACCACCTACGAGCAGTACTTC.

This chain's CDR3 is CASSLRATDTQYF. CDR3 sequence (DNA): TGTGCCAGCAGCTTACGGGCAACAGATACGCAGTATTTT. The rearrangement uses TRBV11-3 and TRBJ2-3; no clear D. The length of the CDR3 is 13 residues. The germline V gene encodes CDR1 SGHNT and CDR2 YENEEA. V was clipped by 2 bases and J by 3 bases, with 6 bases between them. The complete variable domain, with remaining parts taken from reference TRBV11-3 and TRBJ2-3, reads EAGVVQSPRYKIIEKKQPVAFWCNPISGHNTLYWYLQNLGQGPELLIRYENEEAVDDSQLPKDRFSAERLKGVDSTLKIQPAELGDSAVYLCASSLRATDTQYFGPGTRLTVL.

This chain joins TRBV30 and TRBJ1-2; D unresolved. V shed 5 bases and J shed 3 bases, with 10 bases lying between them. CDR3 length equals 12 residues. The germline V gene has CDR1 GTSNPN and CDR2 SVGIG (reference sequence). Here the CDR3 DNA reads TGTGCCTGGGAGTCGGGGTACTATGGCTACACCTTC. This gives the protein CAWESGYYGYTF.